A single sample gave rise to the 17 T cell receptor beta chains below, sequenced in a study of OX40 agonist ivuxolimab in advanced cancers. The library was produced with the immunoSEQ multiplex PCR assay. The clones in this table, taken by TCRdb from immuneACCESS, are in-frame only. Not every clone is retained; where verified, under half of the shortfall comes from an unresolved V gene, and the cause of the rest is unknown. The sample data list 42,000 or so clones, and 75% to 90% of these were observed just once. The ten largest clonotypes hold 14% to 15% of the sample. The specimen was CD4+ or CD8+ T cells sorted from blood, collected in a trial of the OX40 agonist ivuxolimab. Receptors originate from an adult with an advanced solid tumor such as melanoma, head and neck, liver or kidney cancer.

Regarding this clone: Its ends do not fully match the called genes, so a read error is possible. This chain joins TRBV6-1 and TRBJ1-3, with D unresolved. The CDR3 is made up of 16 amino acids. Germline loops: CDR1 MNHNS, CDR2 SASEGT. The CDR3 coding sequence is TGTGCCATCAGTGAGGGAACCCCAAGCTCTGGAAACACCATATATTTT. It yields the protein CAISEGTPSSGNTIYF.

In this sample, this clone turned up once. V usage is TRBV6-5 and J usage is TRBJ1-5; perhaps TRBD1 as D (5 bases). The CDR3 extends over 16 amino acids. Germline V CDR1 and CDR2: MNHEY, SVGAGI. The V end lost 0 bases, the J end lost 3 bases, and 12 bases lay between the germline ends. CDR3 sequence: CASSYSSGAPNQPQHF. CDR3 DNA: TGTGCCAGCAGTTACTCGTCCGGGGCTCCCAATCAGCCCCAGCATTTT.

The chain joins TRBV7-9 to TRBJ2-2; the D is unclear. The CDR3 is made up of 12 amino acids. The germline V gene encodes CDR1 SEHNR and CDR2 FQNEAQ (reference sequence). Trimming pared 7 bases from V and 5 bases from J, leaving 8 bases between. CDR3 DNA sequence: TGTGCCAGCAAATTGGGAACCGGGGAGCTGTTTTTT. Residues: CASKLGTGELFF.

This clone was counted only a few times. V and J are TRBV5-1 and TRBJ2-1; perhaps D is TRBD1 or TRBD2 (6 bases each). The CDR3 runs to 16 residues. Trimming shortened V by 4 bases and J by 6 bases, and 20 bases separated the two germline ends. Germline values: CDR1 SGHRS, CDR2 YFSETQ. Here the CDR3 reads CASSPGGGSLLNEQFF. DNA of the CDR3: TGCGCCAGCAGCCCTGGAGGGGGGAGTCTCCTCAATGAGCAGTTCTTC.

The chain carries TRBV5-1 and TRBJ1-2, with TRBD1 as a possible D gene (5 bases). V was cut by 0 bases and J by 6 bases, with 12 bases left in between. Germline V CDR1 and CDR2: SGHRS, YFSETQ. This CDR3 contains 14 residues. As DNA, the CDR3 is TGCGCCAGCAGCTTGGCCGGGACCTTCGATGGCTACACCTTC. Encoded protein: CASSLAGTFDGYTF.

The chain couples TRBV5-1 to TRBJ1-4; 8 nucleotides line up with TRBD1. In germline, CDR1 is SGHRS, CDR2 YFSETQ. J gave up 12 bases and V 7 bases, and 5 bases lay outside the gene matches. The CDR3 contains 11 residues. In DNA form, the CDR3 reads TGCGCCAGCGGACAGGGAGGAGAACTGTTTTTT. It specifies CASGQGGELFF.

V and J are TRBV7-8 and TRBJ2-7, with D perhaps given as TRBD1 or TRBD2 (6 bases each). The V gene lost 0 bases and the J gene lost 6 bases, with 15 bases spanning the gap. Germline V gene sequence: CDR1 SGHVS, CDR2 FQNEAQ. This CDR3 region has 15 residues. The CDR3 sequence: CASSLAARGGPEQYF. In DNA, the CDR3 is TGTGCCAGCAGCTTAGCGGCCAGGGGAGGTCCCGAGCAGTACTTC. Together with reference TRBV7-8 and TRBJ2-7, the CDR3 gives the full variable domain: GAGVSQSPRYKVAKRGQDVALRCDPISGHVSLFWYQQALGQGPEFLTYFQNEAQLDKSGLPSDRFFAERPEGSVSTLKIQRTQQEDSAVYLCASSLAARGGPEQYFGPGTRLTVT.

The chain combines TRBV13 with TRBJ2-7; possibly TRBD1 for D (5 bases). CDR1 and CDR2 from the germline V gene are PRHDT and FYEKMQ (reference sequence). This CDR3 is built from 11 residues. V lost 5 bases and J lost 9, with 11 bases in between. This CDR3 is CASSPGWGQYF. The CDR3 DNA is TGTGCCAGCAGCCCAGGGTGGGGGCAGTACTTC.

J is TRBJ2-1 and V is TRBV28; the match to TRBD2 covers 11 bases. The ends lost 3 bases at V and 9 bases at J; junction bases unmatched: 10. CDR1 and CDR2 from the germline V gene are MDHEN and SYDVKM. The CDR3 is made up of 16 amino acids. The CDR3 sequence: CASSLLAGGPSGEQFF. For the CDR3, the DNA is TGTGCCAGCAGTTTGCTAGCGGGAGGTCCTTCGGGTGAGCAGTTCTTC.

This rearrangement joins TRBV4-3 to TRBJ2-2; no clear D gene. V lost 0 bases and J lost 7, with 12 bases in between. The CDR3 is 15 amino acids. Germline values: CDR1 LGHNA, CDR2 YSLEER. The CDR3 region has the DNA TGCGCCAGCAGCCAAGATTCCGGGTTCAACGGGGAGCTGTTTTTT. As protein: CASSQDSGFNGELFF.

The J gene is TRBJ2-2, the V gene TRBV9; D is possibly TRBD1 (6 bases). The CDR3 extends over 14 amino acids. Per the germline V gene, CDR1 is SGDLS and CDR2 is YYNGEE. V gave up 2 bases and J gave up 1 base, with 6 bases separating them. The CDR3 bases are TGTGCCAGCAGCGTGACAGGGAACACCGGGGAGCTGTTTTTT. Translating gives CASSVTGNTGELFF. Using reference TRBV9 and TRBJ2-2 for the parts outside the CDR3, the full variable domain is DSGVTQTPKHLITATGQRVTLRCSPRSGDLSVYWYQQSLDQGLQFLIQYYNGEERAKGNILERFSAQQFPDLHSELNLSSLELGDSALYFCASSVTGNTGELFFGEGSRLTVL.

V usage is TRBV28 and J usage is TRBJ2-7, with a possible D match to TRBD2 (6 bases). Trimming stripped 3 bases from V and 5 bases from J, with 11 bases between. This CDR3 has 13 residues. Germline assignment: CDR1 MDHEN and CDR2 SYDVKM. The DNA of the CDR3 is TGTGCCAGCAGTTTCATAGGGACTGACGAGCAGTACTTC. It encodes CASSFIGTDEQYF.

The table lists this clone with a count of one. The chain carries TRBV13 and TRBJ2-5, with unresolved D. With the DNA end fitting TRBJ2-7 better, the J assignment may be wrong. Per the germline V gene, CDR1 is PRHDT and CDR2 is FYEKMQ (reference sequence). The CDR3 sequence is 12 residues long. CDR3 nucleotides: TGTGCCAGCAGCTCTACATTCTACGAGCAGTACTTC. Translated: CASSSTFYEQYF.

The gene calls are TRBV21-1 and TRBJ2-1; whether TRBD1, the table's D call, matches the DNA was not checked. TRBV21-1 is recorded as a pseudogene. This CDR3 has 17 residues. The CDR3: CASSKGGDTGCVGEQFF. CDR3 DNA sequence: TGTGCCAGCAGCAAGGGTGGGGACACAGGCTGTGTGGGAGAGCAGTTCTTC.

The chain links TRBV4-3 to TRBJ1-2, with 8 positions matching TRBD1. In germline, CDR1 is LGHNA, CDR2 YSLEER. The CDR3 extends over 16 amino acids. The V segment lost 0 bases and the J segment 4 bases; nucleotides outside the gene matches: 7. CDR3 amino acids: CASSQDWGTGLYGYTF. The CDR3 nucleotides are TGCGCCAGCAGCCAAGATTGGGGGACAGGCCTCTATGGCTACACCTTC.

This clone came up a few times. The CDR3 spells CASSHPPEETQYF. The CDR3 nucleotides read TGTGCCAGCAGCCACCCGCCTGAGGAGACCCAGTACTTC. The chain couples TRBV7-9 to TRBJ2-5; no clear D gene. Trimming took off 5 bases at V and 5 bases at J, with 12 bases between the two ends. This CDR3 is built from 13 residues. Germline-derived CDR1 and CDR2 are SEHNR and FQNEAQ (reference sequence).

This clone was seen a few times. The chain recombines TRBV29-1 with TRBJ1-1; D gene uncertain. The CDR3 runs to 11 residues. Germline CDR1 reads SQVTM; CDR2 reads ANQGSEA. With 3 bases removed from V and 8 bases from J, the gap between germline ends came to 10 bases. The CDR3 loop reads CSVDKGVEAFF. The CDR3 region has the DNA TGCAGCGTTGATAAAGGAGTAGAAGCTTTCTTT.